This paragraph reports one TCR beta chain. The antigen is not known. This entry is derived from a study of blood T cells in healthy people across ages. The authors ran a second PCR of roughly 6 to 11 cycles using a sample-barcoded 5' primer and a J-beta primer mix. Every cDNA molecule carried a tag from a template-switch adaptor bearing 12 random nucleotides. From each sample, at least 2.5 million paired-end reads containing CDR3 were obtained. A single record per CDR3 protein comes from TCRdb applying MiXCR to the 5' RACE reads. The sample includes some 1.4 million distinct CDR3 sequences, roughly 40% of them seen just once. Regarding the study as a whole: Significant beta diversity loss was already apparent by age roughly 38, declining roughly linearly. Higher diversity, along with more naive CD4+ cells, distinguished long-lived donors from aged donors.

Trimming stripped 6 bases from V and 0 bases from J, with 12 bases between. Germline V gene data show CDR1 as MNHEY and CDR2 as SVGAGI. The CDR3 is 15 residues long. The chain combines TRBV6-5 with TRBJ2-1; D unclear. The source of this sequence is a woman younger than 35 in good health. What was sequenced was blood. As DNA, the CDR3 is TGTGCCAGCAGCTCACTAATCACCTCCTACAATGAGCAGTTCTTC. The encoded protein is CASSSLITSYNEQFF.